The entry that follows covers one T cell receptor (beta chain) sequence. The data were obtained in a study of blood T cell repertoires in COVID-19. This table comes from immunoSEQ multiplex PCR, and its TCRdb copy is limited to in-frame clones, with some not included. The repertoire consists of approximately 500,000 clones, with roughly nine tenths occurring once and the leading ten covering approximately 0.9%. This CDR3 contains 12 residues. Trimming pared 7 bases from V and 5 bases from J, leaving 14 bases between. The germline CDR1 and CDR2 sequences are SQVTM and ANQGSEA. The V gene is TRBV29-1, the J gene TRBJ1-1; possible D gene TRBD1, 5 bases. The sequence derives from a man aged 18 to 30 with COVID-19, enrolled during active disease. Specimen: peripheral blood. The CDR3 DNA reads as TGCAGCGCCATAAAGGCAGGGACTGAAGCTTTCTTT. It yields the protein CSAIKAGTEAFF.